These T cell receptor beta chains were read from a single sample in a study of blood T cell repertoires in COVID-19. Sequencing used immunoSEQ multiplex PCR; TCRdb keeps in-frame clones, though not all of them. The profile shows approximately 270,000 clones, approximately 83% of them singletons. Source material: peripheral blood. Every receptor here comes from a woman in her 70s with acute or convalescent COVID-19. Both conserved end residues are part of each CDR3. A D gene is named only where the DNA matches it firmly. Rows may omit the clone size; those that give it use once, few, many or a size class.

V gene: TRBV14
clone size: NA
J gene: TRBJ1-2
D gene: NA
CDR3 DNA: TGTGCCAGCAGCCAAGTTCAGTGGGCCGACTATGGCTACACCTTC
CDR3 protein: CASSQVQWADYGYTF

V gene: TRBV18
clone size: few
J gene: TRBJ2-1
D gene: NA
CDR3 DNA: TGTGCCAGCTCACCGCGTTCCAATGAGCAGTTCTTC
CDR3 protein: CASSPRSNEQFF

V gene: TRBV6-4
clone size: NA
J gene: TRBJ1-2
D gene: NA
CDR3 DNA: TGTGCCAGCAGTGGAGGCTATGGCTACACCTTC
CDR3 protein: CASSGGYGYTF

V gene: TRBV30
clone size: NA
J gene: TRBJ2-5
D gene: TRBD2
CDR3 DNA: TGTGCCTGGAGCGTCGGACTAGCCCAACAAGAGACCCAGTACTTC
CDR3 protein: CAWSVGLAQQETQYF

V gene: TRBV6-5
clone size: once
J gene: TRBJ2-7
D gene: NA
CDR3 DNA: TGTGCCAGCAGTTATGGCAGGACCTACGAGCAGTACTTC
CDR3 protein: CASSYGRTYEQYF

V gene: TRBV5-1
clone size: NA
J gene: TRBJ2-1
D gene: TRBD1
CDR3 DNA: TGCGCCAGCAGTTCACAGGGGGCGATATCCTACAATGAGCAGTTCTTC
CDR3 protein: CASSSQGAISYNEQFF

V gene: TRBV19
clone size: NA
J gene: TRBJ2-5
D gene: NA
CDR3 DNA: TGTGCCAGTAGTATACAGGGCCAAGAGACCCAGTACTTC
CDR3 protein: CASSIQGQETQYF

V gene: TRBV5-5
clone size: few
J gene: TRBJ2-3
D gene: NA
CDR3 DNA: TGTGCCAGCAGCTTCCAAACAGATACGCAGTATTTT
CDR3 protein: CASSFQTDTQYF

V gene: TRBV7-2
clone size: NA
J gene: TRBJ2-7
D gene: NA
CDR3 DNA: TGTGCCAGCAGCTTAGCTCCCCGCAGGCCCTACGAGCAGTACTTC
CDR3 protein: CASSLAPRRPYEQYF

V gene: TRBV5-6
clone size: NA
J gene: TRBJ1-5
D gene: TRBD1
CDR3 DNA: TGTGCCAGCAGCTTGCCCCGGGACAGGGGGCCGCAACAGCCCCAGCATTTT
CDR3 protein: CASSLPRDRGPQQPQHF

V gene: TRBV2
clone size: NA
J gene: TRBJ1-3
D gene: TRBD1
CDR3 DNA: TGTGCCAGCAGTCCCACGGGACAGGGGAATGGAAACACCATATATTTT
CDR3 protein: CASSPTGQGNGNTIYF

V gene: TRBV2
clone size: NA
J gene: TRBJ2-5
D gene: TRBD1
CDR3 DNA: TGTGCCAGCAGTGGAGGGACAGGGAATCTCGGGGAGACCCAGTACTTC
CDR3 protein: CASSGGTGNLGETQYF

V gene: TRBV7-9
clone size: NA
J gene: TRBJ1-6
D gene: NA
CDR3 DNA: TGTGCCAGCAGTCCAGGGAATTCCTATAATTCACCCCTCCACTTT
CDR3 protein: CASSPGNSYNSPLHF

V gene: TRBV25-1
clone size: NA
J gene: TRBJ1-2
D gene: TRBD1
CDR3 DNA: TGTGCCTCCGATGGGACAGGGGTAGGTGGCTACACCTTC
CDR3 protein: CASDGTGVGGYTF

V gene: TRBV3-1/TRBV3-2
clone size: once
J gene: TRBJ1-5
D gene: NA
CDR3 DNA: TGTGCCAGCAGCCAAGATCCCGCGAGAGGTAGCAATCAGCCCCAGCATTTT
CDR3 protein: CASSQDPARGSNQPQHF

V gene: TRBV6-5
clone size: NA
J gene: TRBJ1-2
D gene: NA
CDR3 DNA: TGTGCCAGCAGTTCCCTGCGGGGTTGGGAAGGCTACACCTTC
CDR3 protein: CASSSLRGWEGYTF

V gene: TRBV5-6
clone size: NA
J gene: TRBJ1-5
D gene: TRBD1
CDR3 DNA: TGTGCCAGCAGCTTATATAGACAGGGGAGCAATCAGCCCCAGCATTTT
CDR3 protein: CASSLYRQGSNQPQHF

V gene: TRBV14
clone size: NA
J gene: TRBJ1-1
D gene: NA
CDR3 DNA: TGTGCCAGCACCGCAGGTCAAAACACTGAAGCTTTCTTT
CDR3 protein: CASTAGQNTEAFF

V gene: TRBV6-5
clone size: NA
J gene: TRBJ1-2
D gene: NA
CDR3 DNA: TGTGCCAGCTCGGGTACTAACTATGGCTACACCTTC
CDR3 protein: CASSGTNYGYTF

V gene: TRBV2
clone size: NA
J gene: TRBJ2-2
D gene: NA
CDR3 DNA: TGTGCCAGCAGCGGGAACACCGGGGAGCTGTTTTTT
CDR3 protein: CASSGNTGELFF

V gene: TRBV9
clone size: NA
J gene: TRBJ2-2
D gene: NA
CDR3 DNA: TGTGCCAGCAGCGTAGCTGGGGGGGCAACCACCGGGGAGCTGTTTTTT
CDR3 protein: CASSVAGGATTGELFF

V gene: TRBV7-2
clone size: NA
J gene: TRBJ2-7
D gene: NA
CDR3 DNA: TGTGCCAGCAGCCTAGGAGGGATTGCCTACGAGCAGTACTTC
CDR3 protein: CASSLGGIAYEQYF

V gene: TRBV7-3
clone size: once
J gene: TRBJ2-2
D gene: NA
CDR3 DNA: TGTGCCAGCAGCCTCCAACCAGGGGCAGGCGGGGAGCTGTTTTTT
CDR3 protein: CASSLQPGAGGELFF

V gene: TRBV5-1
clone size: NA
J gene: TRBJ2-1
D gene: TRBD1
CDR3 DNA: TGCGCCAGCAGCTATACCGGGACAGCTTACAATGAGCAGTTCTTC
CDR3 protein: CASSYTGTAYNEQFF

V gene: TRBV3-1/TRBV3-2
clone size: NA
J gene: TRBJ2-5
D gene: TRBD2
CDR3 DNA: TGTGCCAGCAGCCAAGTTGTGACTAGCGGGACCCAGTACTTC
CDR3 protein: CASSQVVTSGTQYF

V gene: TRBV7-6
clone size: NA
J gene: TRBJ2-7
D gene: NA
CDR3 DNA: TGTGCCAGCAGCTTAGAGGTGTACGGGGGCGAGCAGTACTTC
CDR3 protein: CASSLEVYGGEQYF

V gene: TRBV5-1
clone size: NA
J gene: TRBJ2-2
D gene: TRBD1
CDR3 DNA: TGCGCCAGCAGCCCTCCGGGACAGGGGTCTGCCGGGGAGCTGTTTTTT
CDR3 protein: CASSPPGQGSAGELFF